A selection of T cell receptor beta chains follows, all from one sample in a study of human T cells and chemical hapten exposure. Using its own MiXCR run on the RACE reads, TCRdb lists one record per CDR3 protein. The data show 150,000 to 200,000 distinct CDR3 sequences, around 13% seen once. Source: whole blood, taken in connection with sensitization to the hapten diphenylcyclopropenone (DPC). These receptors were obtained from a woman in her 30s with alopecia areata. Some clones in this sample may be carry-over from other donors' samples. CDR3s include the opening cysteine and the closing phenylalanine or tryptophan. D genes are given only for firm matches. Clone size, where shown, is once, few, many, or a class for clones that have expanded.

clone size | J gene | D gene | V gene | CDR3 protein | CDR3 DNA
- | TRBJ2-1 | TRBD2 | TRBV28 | CTSSLSGNEQFF | TGTACCAGCAGTCTTAGCGGGAATGAGCAGTTCTTC
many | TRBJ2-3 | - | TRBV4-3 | CASSQGQGTTDTQYF | TGCGCCAGCAGCCAAGGTCAGGGAACGACAGATACGCAGTATTTT
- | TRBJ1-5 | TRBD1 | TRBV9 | CASSVDGTGFQPQHF | TGTGCCAGCAGCGTAGACGGGACAGGGTTTCAGCCCCAGCATTTT
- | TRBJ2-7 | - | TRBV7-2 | CASSPPTAYEQYF | TGTGCCAGCAGCCCCCCCACAGCCTACGAGCAGTACTTC
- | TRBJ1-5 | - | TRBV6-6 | CASSTDRNQPQHF | TGTGCCAGCAGTACGGACAGAAATCAGCCCCAGCATTTT
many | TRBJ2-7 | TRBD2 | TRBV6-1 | CASSSTSGGSSYEQYF | TGTGCCAGCAGCAGTACTAGCGGGGGGTCTTCCTACGAGCAGTACTTC
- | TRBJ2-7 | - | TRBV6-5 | CASSYRQGGNEQYF | TGTGCCAGCAGTTACCGGCAGGGCGGGAACGAGCAGTACTTC
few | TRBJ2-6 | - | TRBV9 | CASGPPGANVLTF | TGTGCCAGCGGACCGCCTGGGGCCAACGTCCTGACTTTC
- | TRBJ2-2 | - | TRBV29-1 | CSVGQLYTGELFF | TGCAGCGTCGGACAGCTTTACACCGGGGAGCTGTTTTTT
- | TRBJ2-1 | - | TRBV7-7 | CASGAAWGDEQFF | TGTGCCAGCGGGGCCGCGTGGGGGGATGAGCAGTTCTTC
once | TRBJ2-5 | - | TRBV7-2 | CARSSSYQETQYF | TGTGCCAGGAGCTCGTCTTACCAAGAGACCCAGTACTTC
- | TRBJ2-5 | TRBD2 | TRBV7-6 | CASSLAVSGGQETQYF | TGTGCCAGCAGCTTAGCGGTTAGCGGGGGACAAGAGACCCAGTACTTC
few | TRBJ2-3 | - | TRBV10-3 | CAISEYTDTQYF | TGTGCCATCAGTGAATATACAGATACGCAGTATTTT
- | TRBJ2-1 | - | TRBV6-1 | CASRWDGYNEQFF | TGTGCCAGCAGATGGGACGGCTACAATGAGCAGTTCTTC
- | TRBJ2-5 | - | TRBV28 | CASSSPLEETQYF | TGTGCCAGCAGTTCTCCCTTGGAGGAGACCCAGTACTTC
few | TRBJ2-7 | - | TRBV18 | CASSPPLIANEQYF | TGTGCCAGCTCACCACCGTTGATCGCGAACGAGCAGTACTTC
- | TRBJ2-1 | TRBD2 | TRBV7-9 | CASSLPGLAGGPSEQFF | TGTGCCAGCAGCTTACCGGGACTAGCGGGAGGGCCGTCTGAGCAGTTCTTC
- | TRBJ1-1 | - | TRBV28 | CASTQAQGTEAFF | TGTGCCAGCACCCAAGCCCAGGGTACTGAAGCTTTCTTT
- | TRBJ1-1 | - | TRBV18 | CASSPSPEGTEAFF | TGTGCCAGCTCACCAAGCCCGGAGGGCACTGAAGCTTTCTTT
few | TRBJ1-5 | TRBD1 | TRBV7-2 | CASSAGGQQPQHF | TGTGCCAGCAGCGCAGGGGGACAACAGCCCCAGCATTTT